This TCR beta chain was identified during a study of vaccination effects on CD4 cells after COVID-19. Points from the study as a whole: No early post-infection timepoints were available in the study, which also included few convalescent patients. In the late period after vaccination, infection- and vaccine-induced clones contracted markedly.

On this clone: Antigen unknown.

Germline V gives CDR1 LGHDT, CDR2 YNNKEL (reference sequence). This CDR3 has 13 amino acids. Trimming stripped 0 bases from V and 3 bases from J, with 6 bases between. Using immunoSEQ multiplex PCR, the repertoire was profiled, and TCRdb retains in-frame clones only, with some absent. Among some 56,000 clones listed, approximately 73% were seen once. After expansion with viral peptide pools in the ViraFEST assay, antigen-specific CD4+ T cells were sequenced. Culture proceeded for 9 to 11 days, and CD4+ T cells were then isolated. A PCR test confirmed that the person had SARS-CoV-2 infection between March and December 2020. Replacing half the medium with IL-2 medium was done on days 3 and 7.

The receptor's source is a human donor who had a prior SARS-CoV-2 infection. The specimen was CD4+ T cells from PBMCs cultured with HIV peptides, collected before COVID-19 vaccination. Subset defined: HIV-1 Nef peptide pool negative control/reference culture. V gene TRBV3-1 (or the pseudogene TRBV3-2) combines with J gene TRBJ2-7, with D unresolved. The chain's CDR3 is CASSQDVGYEQYF. The CDR3 DNA sequence: TGTGCCAGCAGCCAAGATGTGGGCTACGAGCAGTACTTC.